This T cell receptor beta chain was obtained from a study of blood T cell repertoires in COVID-19. V shed 7 bases, J shed 4 bases, and the junction held 7 bases outside the gene matches. The germline CDR1 and CDR2 sequences are ENHRY and SYGVKD. This CDR3 comprises 14 residues. The repertoire was sequenced with immunoSEQ multiplex PCR; TCRdb's copy has only in-frame clones and lacks some. The sample includes fewer than 300,000 clones, around 85% of them seen just once. This sequence originates from a man between 45 and 60 years old with active or convalescent COVID-19. This chain connects TRBV10-3 to TRBJ2-7, with 10 positions matching TRBD1. The source material was peripheral blood. CDR3 coding DNA: TGTGCCATCAAGCCGGGGACAGGGGAATACGAGCAGTACTTC. Protein sequence: CAIKPGTGEYEQYF.